The T cell receptor (beta chain) under discussion was sequenced for a study of regulatory and conventional T cells in RAG deficiency. The CDR3 runs 17 residues. J gave up 2 bases and V 5 bases, and 13 bases lay outside the gene matches. Germline V gene data show CDR1 as SGHDN and CDR2 as FVKESK. Worth noting for this clone: Its antigen remains unidentified.

Study-wide results and caveats: Shorter CDR3s in all patient subsets; >75% Treg-Tconv overlap in Omenn. Control T-cell subsets had markedly higher Shannon entropy and lower Simpson indices than RAG-deficient patients.

TCRdb's table, derived via immunoSEQ multiplex PCR, lists solely in-frame clones and lacks some. The data show fewer than 35,000 clones, 80% to 90% seen once. The sample was also reused in another study, on regulatory T cells. That investigation notes: The PCR used 52 TRBV and 13 TRBJ primers.

The clonotype comes from a human donor in good health. The sequenced sample consisted of CD8+ T cells sorted from blood. The gene calls are TRBV14 and TRBJ2-3; 7 bases map to TRBD2. CDR3 nucleotides: TGTGCCAGCAGCAGCGGGGCCGCGTCCCGAGACACAGATACGCAGTATTTT. This encodes CASSSGAASRDTDTQYF.